The present T cell receptor (beta chain) was sequenced within a study of blood T cell repertoires in COVID-19. Authors' methods: Quantification of nucleated cells was approximated via reference gene primer amplification. Sequencing was performed with immunoSEQ multiplex PCR; in TCRdb, only in-frame clones are kept and a portion is missing. D and trimming were read from the DNA, whereas the V and J calls and clone size are those reported in that table. The sample carries 18,000 or so clones, around nine tenths recorded once. The V gene's germline CDR1 is MNHEY and CDR2 SMNVEV (reference sequence). Unmatched junction bases numbered 9, after V lost 6 bases and J lost 6 bases. The CDR3 loop spans 16 amino acids.

This receptor was obtained from a man aged 35 to 55 with active COVID-19. The chain carries TRBV27 and TRBJ1-4; 11 nucleotides agree with TRBD1. Sequenced sample: peripheral blood. The CDR3 nucleotides are TGTGCCAGCAGACGAAGACCGGGACAGGGGGATGAAAAACTGTTTTTT. It codes for CASRRRPGQGDEKLFF.